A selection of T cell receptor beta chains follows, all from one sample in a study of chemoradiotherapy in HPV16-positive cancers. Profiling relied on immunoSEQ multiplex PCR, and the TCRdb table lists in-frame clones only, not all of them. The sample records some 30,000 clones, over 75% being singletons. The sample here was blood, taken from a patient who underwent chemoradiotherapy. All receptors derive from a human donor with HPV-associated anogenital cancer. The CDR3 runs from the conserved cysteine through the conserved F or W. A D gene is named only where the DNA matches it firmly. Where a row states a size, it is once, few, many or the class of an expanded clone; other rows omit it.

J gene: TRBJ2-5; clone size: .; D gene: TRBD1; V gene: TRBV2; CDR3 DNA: TGTGCCAGCGACTCGACAGGGAGTTTTGGGACCCAGTACTTC; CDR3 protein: CASDSTGSFGTQYF
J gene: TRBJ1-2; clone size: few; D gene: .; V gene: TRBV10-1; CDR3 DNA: TGCGCCAGCAGCTCGGGCGTGGGCTATGGCTACACCTTC; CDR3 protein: CASSSGVGYGYTF
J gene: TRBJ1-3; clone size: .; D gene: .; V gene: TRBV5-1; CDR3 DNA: TGCGCCAGCAGCCCTCTCTTGGGGGATGGAAACACCATATATTTT; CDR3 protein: CASSPLLGDGNTIYF
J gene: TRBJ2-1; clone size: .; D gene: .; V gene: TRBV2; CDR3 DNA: TGTGCCAGCAGTTTCCGGGGAAGCGAGCAGTTCTTC; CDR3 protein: CASSFRGSEQFF
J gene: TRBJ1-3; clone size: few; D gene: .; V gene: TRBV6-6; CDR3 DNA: TGTGCCAGCAGTGCCTCCGGGCCCAGCTCTGGAAACACCATATATTTT; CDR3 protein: CASSASGPSSGNTIYF
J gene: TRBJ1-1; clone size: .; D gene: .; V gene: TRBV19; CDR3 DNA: TGTGCCAGCAGAAGTGTTCCCGGTGACAGTTTTGTACGGACTGAAGCTTTCTTT; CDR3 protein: CASRSVPGDSFVRTEAFF
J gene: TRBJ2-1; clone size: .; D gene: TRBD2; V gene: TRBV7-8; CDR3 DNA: TGTGCCAGCAGCGGACTAGCGGGGGGGCTTGACAATGAGCAGTTCTTC; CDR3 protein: CASSGLAGGLDNEQFF
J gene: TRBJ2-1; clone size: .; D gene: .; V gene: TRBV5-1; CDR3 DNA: TGCGCCAGCAGCTTGGGTCCGACAGCCCTGGGGTACAATGAGCAGTTCTTC; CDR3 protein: CASSLGPTALGYNEQFF
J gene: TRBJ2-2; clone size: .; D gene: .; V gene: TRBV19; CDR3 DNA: TGTGCCAGTAGTGGCCGGGAGAACACCGGGGAGCTGTTTTTT; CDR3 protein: CASSGRENTGELFF
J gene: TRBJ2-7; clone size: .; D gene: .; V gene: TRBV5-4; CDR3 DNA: TGTGCCAGCAGCACTTCGAAAGGCGCCTACGAGCAGTACTTC; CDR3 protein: CASSTSKGAYEQYF
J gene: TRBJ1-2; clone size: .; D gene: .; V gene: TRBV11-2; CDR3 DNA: TGTGCCAGCAGCAAAATAGGGACCTATGGCTACACCTTC; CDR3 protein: CASSKIGTYGYTF
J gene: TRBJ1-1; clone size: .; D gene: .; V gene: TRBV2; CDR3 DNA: TGTGCCAGCAGAGAGCCGGTGGTAAACACTGAAGCTTTCTTT; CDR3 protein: CASREPVVNTEAFF
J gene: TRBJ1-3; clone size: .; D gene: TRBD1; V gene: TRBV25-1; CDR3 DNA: TGTGCCAGCAGTACTCTGGGACAGTTTTACTCTGGAAACACCATATATTTT; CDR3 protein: CASSTLGQFYSGNTIYF
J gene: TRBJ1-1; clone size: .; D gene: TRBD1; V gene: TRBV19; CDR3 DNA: TGTGCCAGTAGTACCCCTGACAGGGGAGTTACTGAAGCTTTCTTT; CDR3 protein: CASSTPDRGVTEAFF
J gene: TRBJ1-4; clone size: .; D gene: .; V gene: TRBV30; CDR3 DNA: TGTGCCTGGAGACTATACGCTCAGCGGGCTAATGAAAAACTGTTTTTT; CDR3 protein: CAWRLYAQRANEKLFF
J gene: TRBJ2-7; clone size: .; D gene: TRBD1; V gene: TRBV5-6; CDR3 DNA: TGTGCCAGCAGGGGGGACAGACGCTACGAGCAGTACTTC; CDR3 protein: CASRGDRRYEQYF
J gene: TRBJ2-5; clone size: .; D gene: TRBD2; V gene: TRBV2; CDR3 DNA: TGTGCCAGCAATAGTCTAGCGGCGCAAGAGACCCAGTACTTC; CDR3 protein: CASNSLAAQETQYF
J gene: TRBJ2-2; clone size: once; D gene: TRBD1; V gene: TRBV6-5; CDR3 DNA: TGTGCCAGCACCATCGACAGGGTGGACCCCGGGGAGCTGTTTTTT; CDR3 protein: CASTIDRVDPGELFF
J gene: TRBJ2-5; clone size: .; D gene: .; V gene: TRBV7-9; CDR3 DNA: TGTGCCAGCAGCTTAGGGGGGTTACACGAGACCCAGTACTTC; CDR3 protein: CASSLGGLHETQYF
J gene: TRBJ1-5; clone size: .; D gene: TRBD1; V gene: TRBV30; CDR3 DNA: TGTGCCTGGAGTCCTCAGGGGGCGGGACAGCCCCAGCATTTT; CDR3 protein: CAWSPQGAGQPQHF
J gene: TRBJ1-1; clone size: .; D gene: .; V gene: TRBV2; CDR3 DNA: TGTGCCAGCAGTATAAGGGGGGACACTGAAGCTTTCTTT; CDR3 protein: CASSIRGDTEAFF
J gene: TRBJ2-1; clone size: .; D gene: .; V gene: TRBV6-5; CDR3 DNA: TGTGCCAGCAGTTACACGGGGGTTGAGCAGTTCTTC; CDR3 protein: CASSYTGVEQFF
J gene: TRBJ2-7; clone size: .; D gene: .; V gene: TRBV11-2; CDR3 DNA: TGTGCCAGCAGCTTAGGGGGACACTACGAGCAGTACTTC; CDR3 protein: CASSLGGHYEQYF
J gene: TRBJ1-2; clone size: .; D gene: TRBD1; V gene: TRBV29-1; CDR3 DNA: TGCAGCGGCGTGACAGGGAACTATGGCTACACCTTC; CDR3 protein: CSGVTGNYGYTF
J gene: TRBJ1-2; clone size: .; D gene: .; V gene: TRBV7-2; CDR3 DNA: TGTGCCAGCAGCTTTCTGGGGGGCGCCGTTGATGGCTACACCTTC; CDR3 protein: CASSFLGGAVDGYTF
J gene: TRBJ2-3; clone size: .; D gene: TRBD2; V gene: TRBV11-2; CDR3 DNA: TGTGCCAGCAGCCCCGTTGCGGGGGGGCCAGCAGATACGCAGTATTTT; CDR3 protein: CASSPVAGGPADTQYF
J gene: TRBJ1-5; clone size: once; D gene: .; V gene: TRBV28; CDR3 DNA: TGTGCCAGCAGTTCTATTTCTCAGGGTAGCAATCAGCCCCAGCATTTT; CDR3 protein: CASSSISQGSNQPQHF
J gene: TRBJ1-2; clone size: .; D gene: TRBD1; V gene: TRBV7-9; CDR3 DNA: TGTGCCAGCAGCGTCCAGGGGGCGTATGGCTACACCTTC; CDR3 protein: CASSVQGAYGYTF
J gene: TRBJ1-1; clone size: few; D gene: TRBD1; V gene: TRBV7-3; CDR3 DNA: TGTGCCAGCAGCGTCACAGGGGGCACTGAAGCTTTCTTT; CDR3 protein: CASSVTGGTEAFF
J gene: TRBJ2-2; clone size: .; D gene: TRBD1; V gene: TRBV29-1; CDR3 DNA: TGCAGCGCCAACAGGGGGCGGACCGGGGAGCTGTTTTTT; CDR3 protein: CSANRGRTGELFF
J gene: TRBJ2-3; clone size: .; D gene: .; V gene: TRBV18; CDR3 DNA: TGTGCCAGCTCACCACCGAATCGGCAGCTCACAGATACGCAGTATTTT; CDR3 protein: CASSPPNRQLTDTQYF
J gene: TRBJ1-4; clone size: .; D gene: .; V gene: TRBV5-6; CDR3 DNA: TGTGCCAGCAACGGGGCGGGGGCGCCCACTGAAAAACTGTTTTTT; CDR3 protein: CASNGAGAPTEKLFF
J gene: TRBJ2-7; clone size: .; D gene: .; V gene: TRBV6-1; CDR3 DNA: TGTGCCAGCAGTTACGGACTCGAGGGGATCTTC; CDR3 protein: CASSYGLEGIF
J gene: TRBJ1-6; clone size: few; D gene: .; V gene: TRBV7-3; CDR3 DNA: TGTGCCAGCAGCCTGACAGGTCCTCAAGCACCCCTCCACTTT; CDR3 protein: CASSLTGPQAPLHF
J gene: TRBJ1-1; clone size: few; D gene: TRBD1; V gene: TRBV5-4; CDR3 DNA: TGTGCCAGCAGCTCGACCCAGGGGGTCCCGGCTTTCTTT; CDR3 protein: CASSSTQGVPAFF
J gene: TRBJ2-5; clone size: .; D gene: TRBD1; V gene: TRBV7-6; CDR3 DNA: TGTGCCAGCAGCTCCCCACAGGGGGAGTATGAGACCCAGTACTTC; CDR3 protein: CASSSPQGEYETQYF
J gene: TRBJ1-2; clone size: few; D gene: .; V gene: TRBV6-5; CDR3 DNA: TGTGCCAGCAGTTACACTGCGGGGCAGGATGGCTACACCTTC; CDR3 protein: CASSYTAGQDGYTF
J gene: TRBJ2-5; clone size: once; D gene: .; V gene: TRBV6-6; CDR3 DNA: TGTGCCAGCAGAGGGGGGGCAACGATAGAGACCCAGTACTTC; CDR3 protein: CASRGGATIETQYF
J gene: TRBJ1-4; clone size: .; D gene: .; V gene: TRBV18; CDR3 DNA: TGTGCCAGCTCACCACTAGGGACGGCAACTAATGAAAAACTGTTTTTT; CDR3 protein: CASSPLGTATNEKLFF
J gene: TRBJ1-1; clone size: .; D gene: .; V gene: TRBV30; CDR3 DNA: TGTGCCTGGAGTGGCTTTTCGTTCAGGAACACTGAAGCTTTCTTT; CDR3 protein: CAWSGFSFRNTEAFF
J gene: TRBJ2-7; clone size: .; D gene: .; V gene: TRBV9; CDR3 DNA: TGTGCCAGCAGCGTCGGGGGCTATACCTACGAGCAGTACTTC; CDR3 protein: CASSVGGYTYEQYF
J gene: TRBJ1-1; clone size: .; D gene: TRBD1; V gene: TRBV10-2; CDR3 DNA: TGCGCCAGCAGTGCGGGACAGATGAACACTGAAGCTTTCTTT; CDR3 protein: CASSAGQMNTEAFF
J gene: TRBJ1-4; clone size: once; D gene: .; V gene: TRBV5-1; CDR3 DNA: TGCGCCAGCAGCGGCACTGGCCGCCATGAAAAACTGTTTTTT; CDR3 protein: CASSGTGRHEKLFF
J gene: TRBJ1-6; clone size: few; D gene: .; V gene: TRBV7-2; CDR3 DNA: TGTGCCAGCAGCCCGAGCTGGGGAGGGGCGACCGATAATTCACCCCTCCACTTT; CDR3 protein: CASSPSWGGATDNSPLHF
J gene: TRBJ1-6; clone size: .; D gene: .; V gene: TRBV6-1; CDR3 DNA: TGTGCCAGCAGGGACAACAGGGCCTATAATTCACCCCTCCACTTT; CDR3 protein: CASRDNRAYNSPLHF
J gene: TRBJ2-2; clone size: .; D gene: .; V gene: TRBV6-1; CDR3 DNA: TGTGCCAGCAAAGGCGAGCGGGTCGTCACCGGGGAGCTGTTTTTT; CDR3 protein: CASKGERVVTGELFF
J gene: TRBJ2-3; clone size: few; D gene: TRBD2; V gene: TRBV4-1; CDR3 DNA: TGCGCCAGCAGCCAGGACCCTAGCGGGGCTAGCACAGATACGCAGTATTTT; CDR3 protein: CASSQDPSGASTDTQYF
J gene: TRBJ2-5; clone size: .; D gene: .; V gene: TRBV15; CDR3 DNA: TGTGCCACCAGCAGAGATTACGAGATCCGAGAGACCCAGTACTTC; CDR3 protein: CATSRDYEIRETQYF
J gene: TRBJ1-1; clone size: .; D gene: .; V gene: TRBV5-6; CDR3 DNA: TGTGCCAGCAGCTTGTTGAATGAAGCTTTCTTT; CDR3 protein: CASSLLNEAFF
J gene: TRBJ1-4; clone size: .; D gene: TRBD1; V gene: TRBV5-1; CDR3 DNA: TGCGCCAGCAGCCCGACAGGGGGTAATGAAAAACTGTTTTTT; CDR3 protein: CASSPTGGNEKLFF
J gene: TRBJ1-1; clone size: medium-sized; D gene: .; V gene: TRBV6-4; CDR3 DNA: TGTGCCAGCTCCCCGGCTTCGAACACTGAAGCTTTCTTT; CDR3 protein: CASSPASNTEAFF
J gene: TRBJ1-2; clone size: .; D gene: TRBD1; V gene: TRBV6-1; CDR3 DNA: TGTGCCAGCAGCCCTCCCGGGACAGTCTATGGCTACACCTTC; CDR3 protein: CASSPPGTVYGYTF
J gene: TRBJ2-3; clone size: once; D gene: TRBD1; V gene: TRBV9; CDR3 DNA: TGTGCCAGCAGCTCCACGACAGGGACAGATACGCAGTATTTT; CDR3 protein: CASSSTTGTDTQYF
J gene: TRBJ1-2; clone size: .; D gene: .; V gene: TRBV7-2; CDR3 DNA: TGTGCCAGCAGCCAGGAAGATCGTGGCTACACCTTC; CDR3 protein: CASSQEDRGYTF
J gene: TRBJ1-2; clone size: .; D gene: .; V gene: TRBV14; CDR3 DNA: TGTGCCAGCAGTCCCCAGGGGTATGGCTACACCTTC; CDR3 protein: CASSPQGYGYTF